This T cell receptor beta chain was recovered during a study of cytomegalovirus exposure and HLA in healthy donors. General study points: In a later analysis, productive TCRs from donors in an Asian-associated ancestry cluster reportedly carried fewer N-insertions than the cohort mean.

Turning to this clone: What it binds is unknown.

It was with 60 Vbeta and 13 Jbeta primers that the PCR ran. Produced via immunoSEQ multiplex PCR; TCRdb's table is partial and in-frame only. The sample contains 120,000 or so clones, 82% of which appear only once. From germline, CDR1 is SGDLS and CDR2 YYNGEE. Trimming cost V 4 bases and J 4 bases, with 14 bases left between them. The CDR3 has 15 residues. Sequencing input: PBMCs. The chain recombines TRBV9 with TRBJ2-2; maybe TRBD1 (6 bases). This clonotype originated in a woman between 18 and 30 years old in good health and CMV-seronegative. The CDR3 coding sequence is TGTGCCAGCAGCTTCCCCGGGACACCCACCGGGGAGCTGTTTTTT. It translates to CASSFPGTPTGELFF.